This T cell receptor beta chain was found in a study of control samples from healthy donors and cancer patients. Data came from immunoSEQ multiplex PCR; TCRdb stores just in-frame clones and leaves some out. The sample holds 120,000 or so clones, more than 75% seen once. Germline V CDR1 and CDR2: LNHDA, SQIVND (reference sequence). Trimming removed 7 bases at V and 5 bases at J, with 17 bases between. CDR3 length: 14 amino acids. This clone was seen only once. The sequence was obtained from a man in his 60s in good health. Sequences were obtained from blood. The J gene is TRBJ1-2, the V gene TRBV19, with a weak D call TRBD1 (6 bases). The chain's CDR3 is CASNHIGGTYGYTF. In nucleotides, the CDR3 is TGTGCCAGTAACCACATAGGGGGGACGTATGGCTACACCTTC.